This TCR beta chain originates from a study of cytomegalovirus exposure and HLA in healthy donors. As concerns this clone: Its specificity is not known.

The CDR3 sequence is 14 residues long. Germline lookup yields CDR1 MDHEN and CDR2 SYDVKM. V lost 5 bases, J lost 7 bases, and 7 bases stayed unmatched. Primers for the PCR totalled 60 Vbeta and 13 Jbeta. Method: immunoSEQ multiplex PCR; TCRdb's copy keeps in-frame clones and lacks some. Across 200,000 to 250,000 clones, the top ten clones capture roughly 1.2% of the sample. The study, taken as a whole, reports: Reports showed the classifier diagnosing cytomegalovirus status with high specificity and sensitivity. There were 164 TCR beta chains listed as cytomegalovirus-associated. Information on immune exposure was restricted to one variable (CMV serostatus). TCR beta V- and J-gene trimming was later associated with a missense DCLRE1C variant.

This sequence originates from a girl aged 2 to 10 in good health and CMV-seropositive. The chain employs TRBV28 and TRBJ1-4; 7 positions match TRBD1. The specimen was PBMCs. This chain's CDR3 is CASSPGTVGEKLFF. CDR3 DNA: TGTGCCAGCAGTCCGGGGACAGTCGGTGAAAAACTGTTTTTT.